This T cell receptor (beta chain) comes out of a study of cytomegalovirus exposure and HLA in healthy donors. Both 60 Vbeta primers and 13 Jbeta primers went into the PCR. Repertoires were generated with immunoSEQ multiplex PCR, while TCRdb's copy carries only in-frame clones and drops some. The sample yields about 160,000 clones, roughly 80% seen once. For this clone: Its antigen remains unidentified.

CDR1 and CDR2 from the germline V gene are PRHDT and FYEKMQ (reference sequence). The CDR3 totals 17 residues. V lost 3 bases and J 1 base, leaving 16 bases between the germline ends. Study-wide points: It was assumed in the presence/absence analyses that sequencing depth was roughly uniform across donors. No immune exposure information besides CMV serostatus was available.

The chain has TRBV13 and TRBJ2-1; D is ambiguous. The clonotype originates from a man under 40 in good health and CMV-seronegative. Sequencing was carried out using PBMCs. The CDR3 here is CASSFIRPERSYNEQFF. The CDR3, as DNA: TGTGCCAGCAGCTTCATCCGACCTGAGCGTTCCTACAATGAGCAGTTCTTC.